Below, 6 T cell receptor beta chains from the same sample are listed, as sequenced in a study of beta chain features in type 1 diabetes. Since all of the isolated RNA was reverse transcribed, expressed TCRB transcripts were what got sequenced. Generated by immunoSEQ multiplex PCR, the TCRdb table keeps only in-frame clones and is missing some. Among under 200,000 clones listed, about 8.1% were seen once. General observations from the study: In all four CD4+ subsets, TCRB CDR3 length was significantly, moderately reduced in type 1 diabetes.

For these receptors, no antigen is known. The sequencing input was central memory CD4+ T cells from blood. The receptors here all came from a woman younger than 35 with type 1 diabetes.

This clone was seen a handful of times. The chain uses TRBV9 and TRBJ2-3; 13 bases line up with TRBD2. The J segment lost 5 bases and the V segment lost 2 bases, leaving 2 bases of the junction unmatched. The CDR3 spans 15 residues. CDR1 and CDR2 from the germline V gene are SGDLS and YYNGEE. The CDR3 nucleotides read TGTGCCAGCAGCGTGACTAGCGGGAGGAAAGATACGCAGTATTTT. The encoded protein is CASSVTSGRKDTQYF.

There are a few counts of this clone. This CDR3 reads CASSQATLNEQFF. In DNA form, the CDR3 reads TGTGCCAGCAGTCAAGCGACTTTAAATGAGCAGTTCTTC. V and J are TRBV21-1 and TRBJ2-1; the DNA was not compared with TRBD2, the D call given in the table. TRBV21-1 is described as a pseudogene. The CDR3 contains 13 residues.

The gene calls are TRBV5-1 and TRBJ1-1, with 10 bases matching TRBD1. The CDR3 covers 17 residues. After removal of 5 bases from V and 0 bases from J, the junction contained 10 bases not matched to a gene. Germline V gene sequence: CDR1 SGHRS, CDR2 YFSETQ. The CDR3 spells CASSPGDRGSVNTEAFF. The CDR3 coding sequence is TGCGCCAGCAGTCCTGGGGACAGGGGCTCTGTGAACACTGAAGCTTTCTTT.

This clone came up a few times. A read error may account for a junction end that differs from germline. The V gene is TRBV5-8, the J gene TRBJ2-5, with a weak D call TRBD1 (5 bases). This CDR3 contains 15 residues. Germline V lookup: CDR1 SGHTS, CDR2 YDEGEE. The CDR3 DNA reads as TGTGCCAGCAGCTTGTCCGCAGGGAACCATGAGACCCAGTACTTC. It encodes CASSLSAGNHETQYF.

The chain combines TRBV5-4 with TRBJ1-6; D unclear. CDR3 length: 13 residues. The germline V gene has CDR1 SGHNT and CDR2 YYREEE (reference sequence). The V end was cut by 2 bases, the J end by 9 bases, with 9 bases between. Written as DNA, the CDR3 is TGTGCCAGCAGCTTATGGGGAGGTTCACCCCTCCACTTT. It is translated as CASSLWGGSPLHF.

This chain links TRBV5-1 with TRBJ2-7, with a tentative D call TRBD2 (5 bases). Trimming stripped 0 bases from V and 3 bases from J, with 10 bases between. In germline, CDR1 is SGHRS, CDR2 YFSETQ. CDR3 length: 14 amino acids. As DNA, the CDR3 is TGCGCCAGCAGCTTGGTAACCGCGGGCTACGAGCAGTACTTC. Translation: CASSLVTAGYEQYF.